The clone carrying this T cell receptor (beta chain) has a handful of counts. What it binds is not known. This CDR3 is built from 13 residues. CDR1 is DFQATT, CDR2 SNEGSKA, per germline (reference sequence). The V end lost 4 bases, the J end lost 0 bases, and 10 bases lay between the germline ends. This sample stems from a study of post-analysis software for immune sequencing data. Overall study findings and caveats: Pronounced co-clustering by F measure was evident among identically batched samples. Normalized Chao1 diversity was significantly lower in multiple sclerosis patients than in controls. In patients, TRBV5-6, TRBV5-1 and TRBV20-1 belonged to roughly 5 TRBV segments found more frequently than in controls.

Built from TCR beta cDNA, the libraries had unique molecular identifiers in them. Using its own MiXCR run on the PCR reads, TCRdb lists one record per CDR3 protein. The profile covers roughly 870,000 distinct CDR3 sequences, with roughly 50% appearing a single time and roughly 4.4% taken by the ten largest. Material: blood. This TCR derives from a girl aged 5-17 years with multiple sclerosis. The rearrangement joins TRBV20-1 to TRBJ2-7; possible D gene TRBD1, 5 bases. CDR3 nucleotides: TGCAGTGCTAAGGACACCAACTCCTACGAGCAGTACTTC. The encoded protein is CSAKDTNSYEQYF.